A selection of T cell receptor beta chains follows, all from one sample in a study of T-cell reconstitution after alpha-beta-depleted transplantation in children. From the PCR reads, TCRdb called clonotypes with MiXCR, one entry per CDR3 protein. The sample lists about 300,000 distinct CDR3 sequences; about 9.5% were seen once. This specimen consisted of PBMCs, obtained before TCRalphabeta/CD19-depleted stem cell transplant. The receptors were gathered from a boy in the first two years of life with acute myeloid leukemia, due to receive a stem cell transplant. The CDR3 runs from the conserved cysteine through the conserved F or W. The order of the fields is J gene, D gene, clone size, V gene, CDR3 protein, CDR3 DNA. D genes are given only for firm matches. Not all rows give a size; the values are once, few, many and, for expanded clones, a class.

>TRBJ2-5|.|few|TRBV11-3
CASSPRAQYQETQYF
TGTGCCAGCAGCCCCCGAGCCCAGTACCAAGAGACCCAGTACTTC
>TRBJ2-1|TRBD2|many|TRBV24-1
CATSDLPIAGTYNEQFF
TGTGCCACCAGTGATTTGCCCATAGCGGGAACCTACAATGAGCAGTTCTTC
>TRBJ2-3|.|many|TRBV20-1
CSARDPWLEGRADTQYF
TGCAGTGCTAGAGATCCCTGGCTGGAGGGCCGTGCAGATACGCAGTATTTT
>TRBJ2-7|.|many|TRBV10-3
CAISGGGGLYEQYF
TGTGCCATCAGTGGGGGAGGAGGTCTTTACGAGCAGTACTTC
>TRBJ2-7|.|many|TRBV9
CASSVGGRRDEQYF
TGTGCCAGCAGCGTAGGCGGGCGCAGGGACGAGCAGTACTTC
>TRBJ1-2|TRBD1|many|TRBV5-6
CASSYEQGTGGYTF
TGTGCCAGCAGCTATGAACAGGGGACGGGCGGCTACACCTTC
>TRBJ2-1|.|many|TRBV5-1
CASSLGQTYNEQFF
TGCGCCAGCAGCTTGGGACAGACCTACAATGAGCAGTTCTTC
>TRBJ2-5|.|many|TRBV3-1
CASSQDLVSGETQYF
TGTGCCAGCAGCCAAGATCTGGTGTCGGGAGAGACCCAGTACTTC
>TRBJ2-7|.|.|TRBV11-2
CASSLSGGAGEQYF
TGTGCCAGCAGCTTAAGTGGGGGGGCGGGGGAGCAGTACTTC
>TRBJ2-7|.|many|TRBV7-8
CASTLMGAYEQYF
TGTGCCAGCACCTTAATGGGGGCCTACGAGCAGTACTTC
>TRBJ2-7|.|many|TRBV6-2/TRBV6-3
CASSPRGSTYEQYF
TGTGCCAGCAGTCCCCGAGGATCAACCTACGAGCAGTACTTC
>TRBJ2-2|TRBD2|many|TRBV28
CASSSSSGGIGELFF
TGTGCCAGCAGCTCTTCTAGCGGGGGAATCGGGGAGCTGTTTTTT
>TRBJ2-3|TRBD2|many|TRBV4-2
CASSQRTSGRAGGTDTQYF
TGTGCCAGCAGCCAGAGGACTAGCGGGAGGGCCGGGGGGACAGATACGCAGTATTTT
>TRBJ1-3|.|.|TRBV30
CAWSVGFRAGNTIYF
TGTGCCTGGAGTGTAGGGTTTCGAGCGGGAAACACCATATATTTT
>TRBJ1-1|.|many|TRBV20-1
CSEDRGDTEAFF
TGCAGTGAAGATCGAGGGGACACTGAAGCTTTCTTT
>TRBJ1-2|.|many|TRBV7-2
CASSTSGSYGYTF
TGTGCCAGCAGCACGTCAGGGAGCTATGGCTACACCTTC
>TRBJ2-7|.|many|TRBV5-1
CASSLRTDSYEQYF
TGCGCCAGCAGTCTGCGGACAGATTCCTACGAGCAGTACTTC
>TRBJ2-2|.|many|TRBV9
CASSAGFAGMTGELFF
TGTGCCAGCAGCGCGGGCTTCGCAGGCATGACCGGGGAGCTGTTTTTT
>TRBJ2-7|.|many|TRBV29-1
CSVGGVLGWEQYF
TGCAGCGTTGGAGGCGTTCTCGGCTGGGAGCAGTACTTC
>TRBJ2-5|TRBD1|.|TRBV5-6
CASSRDRPSETQYF
TGTGCCAGCAGCCGGGACAGACCGAGTGAGACCCAGTACTTC
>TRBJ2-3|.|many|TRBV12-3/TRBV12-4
CASSHPAGTDTQYF
TGTGCCAGCAGCCATCCCGCGGGTACAGATACGCAGTATTTT
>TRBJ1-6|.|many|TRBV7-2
CASSLGARAAPLHF
TGTGCCAGCAGCTTAGGGGCCAGGGCGGCACCCCTCCACTTT
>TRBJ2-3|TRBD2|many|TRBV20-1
CSARLAGGPDTQYF
TGCAGTGCTAGATTGGCGGGAGGGCCAGATACGCAGTATTTT
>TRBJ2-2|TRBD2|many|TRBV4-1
CASSHFFSGGLNTGELFF
TGCGCCAGCAGCCATTTCTTTAGCGGGGGATTGAACACCGGGGAGCTGTTTTTT
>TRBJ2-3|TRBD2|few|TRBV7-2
CASRLTSGVSTDTQYF
TGTGCCAGCAGATTAACTAGCGGGGTTAGCACAGATACGCAGTATTTT
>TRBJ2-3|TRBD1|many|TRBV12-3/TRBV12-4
CASSHPARDRASDTQYF
TGTGCCAGCAGTCACCCGGCCCGGGACAGGGCATCAGATACGCAGTATTTT
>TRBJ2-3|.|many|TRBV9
CASSEGDTQYF
TGTGCCAGCAGCGAGGGAGATACGCAGTATTTT
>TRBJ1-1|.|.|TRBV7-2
CASSLGGGKAFF
TGTGCCAGCAGCTTAGGGGGAGGGAAAGCTTTCTTT
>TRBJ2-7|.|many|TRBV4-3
CASSRVVQNYEQYF
TGCGCCAGCAGCCGAGTCGTCCAAAACTACGAGCAGTACTTC
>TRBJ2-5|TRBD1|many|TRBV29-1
CSVGDRNRQETQYF
TGCAGCGTGGGGGACAGGAATCGTCAAGAGACCCAGTACTTC
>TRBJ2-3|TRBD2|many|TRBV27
CASRPAGAGTDTQYF
TGTGCCAGCCGACCAGCGGGAGCCGGCACAGATACGCAGTATTTT
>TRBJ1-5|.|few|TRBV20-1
CSASLALSNQPQHF
TGCAGTGCTAGCTTGGCACTTAGCAATCAGCCCCAGCATTTT
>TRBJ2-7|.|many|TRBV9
CASSPTDGSYEQYF
TGTGCCAGCAGTCCAACGGACGGCTCCTACGAGCAGTACTTC
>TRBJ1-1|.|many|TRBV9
CASSVLSVPGEAFF
TGTGCCAGCAGCGTCCTTAGTGTCCCAGGCGAAGCTTTCTTT
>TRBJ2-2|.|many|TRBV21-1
CASSPRGSWELFF
TGTGCCAGCAGTCCTAGGGGATCCTGGGAGCTGTTTTTT
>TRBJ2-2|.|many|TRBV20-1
CSAPVAGELFF
TGCAGTGCTCCGGTTGCCGGGGAGCTGTTTTTT
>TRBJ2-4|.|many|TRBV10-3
CAIGTPSQKNIQYF
TGTGCCATCGGGACACCAAGCCAAAAAAACATTCAGTACTTC
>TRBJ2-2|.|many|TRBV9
CASSVEHLNTGELFF
TGTGCCAGCAGCGTAGAGCACCTGAACACCGGGGAGCTGTTTTTT
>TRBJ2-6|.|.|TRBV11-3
CASSLGIPTRSSGASGANVLTF
TGTGCCAGCAGCTTAGGAATACCCACACGTAGCTCAGGGGCCTCTGGGGCCAACGTCCTGACTTTC
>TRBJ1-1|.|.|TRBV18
CASSPSAGGTEAFF
TGTGCCAGCTCACCTTCAGCGGGGGGCACTGAAGCTTTCTTT
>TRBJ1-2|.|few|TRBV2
CASSEFGTTNYGYTF
TGTGCCAGCAGTGAATTTGGGACAACGAACTATGGCTACACCTTC
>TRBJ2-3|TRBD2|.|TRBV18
CASSLSSGITDTQYF
TGTGCCAGCTCACTCTCTAGCGGGATCACAGATACGCAGTATTTT
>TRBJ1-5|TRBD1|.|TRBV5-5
CASSASGTGYTNQPQHF
TGTGCCAGCAGCGCGAGTGGGACAGGGTATACCAATCAGCCCCAGCATTTT
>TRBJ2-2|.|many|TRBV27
CASSPFGDTGELFF
TGTGCCAGCAGTCCTTTCGGAGACACCGGGGAGCTGTTTTTT
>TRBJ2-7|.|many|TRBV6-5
CASSRFRQNFEQYF
TGTGCCAGCAGCCGCTTCCGGCAGAACTTCGAGCAGTACTTC
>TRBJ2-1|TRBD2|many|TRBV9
CASSDRLAGVYNEQFF
TGTGCCAGCAGCGATCGACTAGCGGGAGTTTACAATGAGCAGTTCTTC
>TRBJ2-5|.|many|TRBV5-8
CASRNGTSETQYF
TGTGCCAGCAGAAACGGGACCTCGGAGACCCAGTACTTC
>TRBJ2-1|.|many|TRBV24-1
CATSDPERVTYNEQFF
TGTGCCACCAGTGATCCCGAGCGGGTTACATACAATGAGCAGTTCTTC
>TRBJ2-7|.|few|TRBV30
CACKGGGSYEQYF
TGTGCCTGTAAAGGGGGGGGCTCCTACGAGCAGTACTTC
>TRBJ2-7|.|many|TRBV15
CATSRDSGYEQYF
TGTGCCACCAGCAGAGATTCAGGCTACGAGCAGTACTTC
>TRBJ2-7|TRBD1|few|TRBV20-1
CSADRDGYEQYF
TGCAGTGCTGACAGGGACGGGTACGAGCAGTACTTC
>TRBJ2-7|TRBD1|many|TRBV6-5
CASSNRGPYEQYF
TGTGCCAGCAGCAACAGGGGGCCGTACGAGCAGTACTTC
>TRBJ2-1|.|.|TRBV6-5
CASSYSSSYQIYNEQFF
TGTGCCAGCAGTTACTCTTCTAGCTACCAGATATACAATGAGCAGTTCTTC
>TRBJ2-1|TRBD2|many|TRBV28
CASTRGGFDEQFF
TGTGCCAGCACCCGGGGGGGCTTTGATGAGCAGTTCTTC
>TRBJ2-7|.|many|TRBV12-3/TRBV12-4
CASSHLSRSYEQYF
TGTGCCAGCAGTCATCTATCACGCTCCTACGAGCAGTACTTC
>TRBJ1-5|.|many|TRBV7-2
CASSFTGGYYQPQHF
TGTGCCAGCAGCTTCACGGGGGGGTACTATCAGCCCCAGCATTTT
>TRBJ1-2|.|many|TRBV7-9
CASSLGGQEANYGYTF
TGTGCCAGCAGCTTAGGGGGGCAGGAAGCTAACTATGGCTACACCTTC
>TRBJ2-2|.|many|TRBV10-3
CAISENQTGELFF
TGTGCCATCAGTGAGAATCAGACCGGGGAGCTGTTTTTT
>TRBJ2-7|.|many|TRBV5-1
CASSWDMGLYEQYF
TGCGCCAGCAGCTGGGACATGGGCCTCTACGAGCAGTACTTC